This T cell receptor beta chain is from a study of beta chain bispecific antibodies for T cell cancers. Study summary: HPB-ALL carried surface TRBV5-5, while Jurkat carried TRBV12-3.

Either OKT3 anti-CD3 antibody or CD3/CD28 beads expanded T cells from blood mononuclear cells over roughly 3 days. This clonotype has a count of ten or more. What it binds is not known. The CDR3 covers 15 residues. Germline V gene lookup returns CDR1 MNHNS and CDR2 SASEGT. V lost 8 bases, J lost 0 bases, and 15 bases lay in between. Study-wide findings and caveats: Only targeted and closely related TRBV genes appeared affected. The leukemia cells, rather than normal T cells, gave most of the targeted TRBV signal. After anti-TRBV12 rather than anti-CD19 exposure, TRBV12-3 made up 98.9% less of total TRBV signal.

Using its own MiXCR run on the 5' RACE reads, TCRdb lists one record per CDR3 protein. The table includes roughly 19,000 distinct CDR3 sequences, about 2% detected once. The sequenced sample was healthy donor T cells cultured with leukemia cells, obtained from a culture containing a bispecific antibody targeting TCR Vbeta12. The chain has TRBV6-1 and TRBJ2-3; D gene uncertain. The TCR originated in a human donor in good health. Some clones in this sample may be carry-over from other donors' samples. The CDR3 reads CASHRFSSSTDTQYF. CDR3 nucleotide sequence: TGTGCCAGCCATCGGTTCTCTTCTAGCACAGATACGCAGTATTTT.